This TCR beta chain emerged from a study of T-cell memory formation after mild COVID-19 listed by TCRdb under 2021. Broadly, across the study: TCR sequence clusters from the two donors were found to be largely donor specific. The cohort comprised two young, previously healthy adult volunteers, one female and one male. In a couple of donors, T-cell clones that expanded and contracted after mild COVID-19 were followed by sequencing TCRalpha and TCRbeta repertoires longitudinally. What the study reported, not specific to this receptor: From day 15 to 85, contracting clones showed balanced CD4/CD8 phenotypes, whereas a second wave of clones that expanded from day 15 to 37 leaned towards CD4+. Whether the second-wave clones peaking on day 37 were SARS-CoV-2 specific was not confirmed. Some responding clones were detected in pre-infection memory, suggesting pre-existing cross-reactive memory T cells joined the SARS-CoV-2 response. Contracting CD4+ clones appeared mostly in the CM and EM memory subsets, whereas CD8+ clones were enriched in EMRA. The study included only two mild cases, and larger cohorts that include severe cases with pre-infection samples were judged to be necessary.

The germline V gene supplies CDR1 LGHNA and CDR2 YSLEER. V drops 4 bases and J drops 0 bases, leaving 9 bases in between. The CDR3 has 15 amino acids, counting the end cysteine and phenylalanine. CDR3 DNA is the only sequence kept; it has 45 bases, read in frame from the first base. TCRdb records Illumina NovaSeq 6000 as the sequencer. TCRalpha and TCRbeta cDNA libraries were constructed by 5'RACE with constant-segment primers, with sample barcodes and unique molecular identifiers being introduced. Trizol reagent was used to extract RNA from every sample. Library amplification was performed in two PCR steps, and a second sample barcode and Illumina TruSeq adapters were introduced in the second step. Sequencing of the libraries was done on an Illumina NovaSeq, producing 2 x 150 bp paired-end reads. Per the original workflow: The reads were demultiplexed and collapsed into UMI-guided consensus sequences using migec v1.2.7. Using mixcr v2.1.11, UMI consensuses were aligned to TRA and TRB V and J templates and then assembled into clonotypes. A clonotype was counted as expanded or contracted only if both edgeR and NoisET called the change significant, with noise models trained on biological replicates. For edgeR calls, the cutoffs were a false discovery rate-adjusted p below 0.01 and a log2 fold-change threshold of 1. As an exploratory analysis of dynamics, max-normalized trajectories of the 1000 most abundant clonotypes were examined by PCA with hierarchical clustering. Separately sequenced CD4+ and CD8+ repertoires were used to assign the CD4 or CD8 phenotype of responding clones. Starting from the raw public reads, TCRdb applied fastp trimming at Q25, assembled clones with MiXCR and retained in-frame beta chains. Rows with one shared CDR3 protein collapse into an entry with the most common genes and DNA. These V and J calls originate from TCRdb's pipeline instead of the authors' own analysis. The sample has a few hundred thousand distinct CDR3 sequences on record, around 30% of them singletons. The top ten clonotypes cover approximately 13% of the sample.

Ficoll-Paque density gradient centrifugation was the method used to isolate PBMCs. Only a few counts were recorded for this clonotype. The antigen this receptor binds is unknown. Base qualities are missing; no much larger clone stands one base away. The source is an adult woman who had mild COVID-19 (a few samples of this study predate the infection). The sample titles of this study are shuffled in the database, so cell type and time point are left out; the donor was told from shared clones. The chain is assembled from TRBV4-3 and TRBJ2-2, with no confident D gene call. The sequencing input was PBMCs or a T cell subset sorted from them (not recorded which). CDR3 loop: CASSLSSANTGELFF. The DNA reads as follows: TGCGCCAGCAGCCTATCCTCCGCGAACACCGGGGAGCTGTTTTTT.